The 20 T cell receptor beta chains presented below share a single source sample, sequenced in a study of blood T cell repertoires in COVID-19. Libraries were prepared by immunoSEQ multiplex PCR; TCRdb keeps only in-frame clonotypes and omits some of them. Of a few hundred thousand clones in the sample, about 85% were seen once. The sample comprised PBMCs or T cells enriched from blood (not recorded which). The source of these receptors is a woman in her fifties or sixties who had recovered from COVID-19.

In nucleotides, the CDR3 is TGTGCCAGCAGTTTAGGCTCCAGCAGGGGCCGGGATACGCAGTATTTT. Its translation is CASSLGSSRGRDTQYF. The genes are TRBV6-2 or TRBV6-3 and TRBJ2-3, with TRBD1 as a possible D gene (6 bases). Trimming took 4 bases from V and 6 from J, leaving 20 bases between them. The germline gives CDR1 MNHEY, CDR2 SVGEGT. CDR3 size: 16 residues.

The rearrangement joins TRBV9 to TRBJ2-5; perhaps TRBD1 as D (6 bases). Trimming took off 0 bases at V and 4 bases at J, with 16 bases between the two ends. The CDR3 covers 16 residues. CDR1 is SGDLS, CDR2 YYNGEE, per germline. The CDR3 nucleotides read TGTGCCAGCAGCGTAGGCGGCAGGGGAGTAGGAGAGACCCAGTACTTC. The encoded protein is CASSVGGRGVGETQYF.

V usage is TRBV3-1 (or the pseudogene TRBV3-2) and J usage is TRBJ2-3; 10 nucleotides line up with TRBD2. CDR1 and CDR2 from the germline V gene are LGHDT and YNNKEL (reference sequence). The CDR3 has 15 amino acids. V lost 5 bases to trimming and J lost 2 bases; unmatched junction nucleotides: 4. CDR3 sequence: CASSFSGGNTDTQYF. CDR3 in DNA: TGTGCCAGCAGCTTTAGCGGGGGGAACACAGATACGCAGTATTTT.

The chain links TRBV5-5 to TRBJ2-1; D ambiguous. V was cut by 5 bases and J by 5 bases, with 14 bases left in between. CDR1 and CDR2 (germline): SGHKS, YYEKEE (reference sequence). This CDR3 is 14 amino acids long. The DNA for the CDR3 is TGTGCCAGCAGTAGTTGGCTAGAGGACAATGAGCAGTTCTTC. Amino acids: CASSSWLEDNEQFF.

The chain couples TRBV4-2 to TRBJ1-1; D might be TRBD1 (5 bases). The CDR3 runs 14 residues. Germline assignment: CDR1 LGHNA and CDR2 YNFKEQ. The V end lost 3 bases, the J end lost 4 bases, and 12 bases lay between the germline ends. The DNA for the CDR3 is TGTGCCAGCAGCCACAGGGACTTAGGCACTGAAGCTTTCTTT. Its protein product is CASSHRDLGTEAFF.

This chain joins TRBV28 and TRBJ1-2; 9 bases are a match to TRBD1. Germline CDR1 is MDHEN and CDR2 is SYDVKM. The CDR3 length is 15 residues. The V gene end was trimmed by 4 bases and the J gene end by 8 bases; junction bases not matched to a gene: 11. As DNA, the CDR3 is TGTGCCAGCAGTTCTACGGGACAGGGAGTAAAGGGCTACACCTTC. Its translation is CASSSTGQGVKGYTF.

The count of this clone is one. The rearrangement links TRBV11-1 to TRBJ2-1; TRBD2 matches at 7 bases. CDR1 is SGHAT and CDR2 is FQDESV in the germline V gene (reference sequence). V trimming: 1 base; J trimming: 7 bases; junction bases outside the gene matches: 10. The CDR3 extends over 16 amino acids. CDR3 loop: CASSLGLERGRNEQFF. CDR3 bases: TGTGCCAGCAGCTTAGGACTAGAGCGGGGTCGAAATGAGCAGTTCTTC.

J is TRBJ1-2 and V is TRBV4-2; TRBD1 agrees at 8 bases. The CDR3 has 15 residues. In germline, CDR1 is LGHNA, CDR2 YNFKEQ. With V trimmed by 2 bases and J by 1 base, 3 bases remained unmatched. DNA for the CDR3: TGTGCCAGCAGCCAAATGACAGGGGATAACTATGGCTACACCTTC. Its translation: CASSQMTGDNYGYTF.

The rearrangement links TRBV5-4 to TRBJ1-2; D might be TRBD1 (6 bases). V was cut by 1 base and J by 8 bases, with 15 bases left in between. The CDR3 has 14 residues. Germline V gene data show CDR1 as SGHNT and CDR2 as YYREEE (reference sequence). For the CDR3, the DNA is TGTGCCAGCAGCTTGTATGCGGGGGCGGGCGGCTACACCTTC. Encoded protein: CASSLYAGAGGYTF.

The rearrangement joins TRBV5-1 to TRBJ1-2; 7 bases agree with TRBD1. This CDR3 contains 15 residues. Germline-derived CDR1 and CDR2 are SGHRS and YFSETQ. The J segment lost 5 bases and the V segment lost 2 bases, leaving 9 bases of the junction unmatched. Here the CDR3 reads CASSFSGTVLYGYTF. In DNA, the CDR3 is TGCGCCAGCAGCTTCTCCGGGACAGTCTTATATGGCTACACCTTC.

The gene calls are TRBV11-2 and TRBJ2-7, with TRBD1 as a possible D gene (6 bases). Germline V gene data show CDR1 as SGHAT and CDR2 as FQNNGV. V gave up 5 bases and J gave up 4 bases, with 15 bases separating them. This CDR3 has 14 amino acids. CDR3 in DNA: TGTGCCAGCAGCCCGATAGACAGGCTTTACGAGCAGTACTTC. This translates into CASSPIDRLYEQYF.

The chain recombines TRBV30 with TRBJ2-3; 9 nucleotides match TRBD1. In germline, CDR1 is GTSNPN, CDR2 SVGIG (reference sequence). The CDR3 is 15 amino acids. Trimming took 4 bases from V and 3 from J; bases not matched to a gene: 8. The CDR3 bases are TGTGCCTGGAAACCCCGGGACAGGGCTACAGATACGCAGTATTTT. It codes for CAWKPRDRATDTQYF.

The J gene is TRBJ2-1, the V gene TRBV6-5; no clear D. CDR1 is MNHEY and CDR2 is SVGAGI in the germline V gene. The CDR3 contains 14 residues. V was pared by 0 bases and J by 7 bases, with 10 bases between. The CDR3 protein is CASSYSRSENEQFF. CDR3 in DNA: TGTGCCAGCAGTTACTCCCGGAGTGAAAATGAGCAGTTCTTC.

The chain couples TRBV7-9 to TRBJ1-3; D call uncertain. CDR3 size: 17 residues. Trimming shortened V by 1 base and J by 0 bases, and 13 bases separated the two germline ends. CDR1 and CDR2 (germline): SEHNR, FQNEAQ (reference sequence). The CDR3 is CASSLVLAVRSGNTIYF. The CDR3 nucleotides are TGTGCCAGCAGCTTAGTCTTGGCAGTTCGCTCTGGAAACACCATATATTTT.

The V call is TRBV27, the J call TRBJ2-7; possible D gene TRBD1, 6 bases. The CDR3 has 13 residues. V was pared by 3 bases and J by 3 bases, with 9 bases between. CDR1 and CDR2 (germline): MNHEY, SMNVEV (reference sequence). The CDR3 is CASSFQGNYEQYF. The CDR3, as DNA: TGTGCCAGCAGTTTCCAGGGGAACTACGAGCAGTACTTC.

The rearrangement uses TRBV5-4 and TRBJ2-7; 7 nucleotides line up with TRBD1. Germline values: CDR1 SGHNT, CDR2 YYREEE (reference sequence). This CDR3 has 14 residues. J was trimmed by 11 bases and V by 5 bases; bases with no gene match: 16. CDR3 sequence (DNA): TGTGCCAGCAGGCCCGGGACAGCCGTATCGGTCGAGTACTTC. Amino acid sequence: CASRPGTAVSVEYF.

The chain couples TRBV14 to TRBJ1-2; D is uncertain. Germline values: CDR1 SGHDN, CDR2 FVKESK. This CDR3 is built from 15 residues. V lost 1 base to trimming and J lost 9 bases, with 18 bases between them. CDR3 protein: CASSQAGGMFQSYTF. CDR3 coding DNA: TGTGCCAGCAGCCAAGCCGGAGGCATGTTTCAGAGCTACACCTTC.

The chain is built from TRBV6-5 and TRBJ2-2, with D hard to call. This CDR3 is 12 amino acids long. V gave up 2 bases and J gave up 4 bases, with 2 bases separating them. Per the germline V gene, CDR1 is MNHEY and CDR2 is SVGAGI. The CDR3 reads CASSYRTGELFF. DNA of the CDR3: TGTGCCAGCAGTTACCGCACCGGGGAGCTGTTTTTT.

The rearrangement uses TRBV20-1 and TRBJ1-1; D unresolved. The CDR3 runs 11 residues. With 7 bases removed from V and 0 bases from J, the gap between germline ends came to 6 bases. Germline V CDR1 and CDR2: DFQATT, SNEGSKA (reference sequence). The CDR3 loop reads CSVHLNTEAFF. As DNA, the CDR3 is TGCAGTGTACATTTGAACACTGAAGCTTTCTTT.

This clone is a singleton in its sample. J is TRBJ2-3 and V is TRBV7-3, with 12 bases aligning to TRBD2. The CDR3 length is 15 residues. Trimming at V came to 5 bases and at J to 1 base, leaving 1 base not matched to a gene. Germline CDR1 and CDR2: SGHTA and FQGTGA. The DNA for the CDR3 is TGTGCCAGCAGCCTAGCGGGGGGGCGCACAGATACGCAGTATTTT. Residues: CASSLAGGRTDTQYF.